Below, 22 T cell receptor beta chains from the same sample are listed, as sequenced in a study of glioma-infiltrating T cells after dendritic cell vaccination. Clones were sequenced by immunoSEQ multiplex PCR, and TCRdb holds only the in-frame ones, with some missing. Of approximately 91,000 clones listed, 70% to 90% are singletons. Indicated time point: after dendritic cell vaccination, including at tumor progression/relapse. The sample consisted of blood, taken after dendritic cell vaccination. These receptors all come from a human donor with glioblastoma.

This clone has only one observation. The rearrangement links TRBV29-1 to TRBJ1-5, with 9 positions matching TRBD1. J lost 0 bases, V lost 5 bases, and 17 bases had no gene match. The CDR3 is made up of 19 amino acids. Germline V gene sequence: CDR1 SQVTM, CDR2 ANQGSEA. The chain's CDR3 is CSVQTPSGTGPYSNQPQHF. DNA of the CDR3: TGCAGCGTTCAAACACCGTCAGGGACAGGGCCTTATAGCAATCAGCCCCAGCATTTT. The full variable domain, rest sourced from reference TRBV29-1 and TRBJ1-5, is SAVISQKPSRDICQRGTSLTIQCQVDSQVTMMFWYRQQPGQSLTLIATANQGSEATYESGFVIDKFPISRPNLTFSTLTVSNMSPEDSSIYLCSVQTPSGTGPYSNQPQHFGDGTRLSIL.

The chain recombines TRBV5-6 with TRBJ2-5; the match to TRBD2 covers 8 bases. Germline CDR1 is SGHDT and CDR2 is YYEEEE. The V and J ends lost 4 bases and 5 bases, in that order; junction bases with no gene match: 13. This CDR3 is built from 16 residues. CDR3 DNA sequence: TGTGCCAGCAGCCGTCCTGGACGGGGGGGCCCCGAGACCCAGTACTTC. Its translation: CASSRPGRGGPETQYF.

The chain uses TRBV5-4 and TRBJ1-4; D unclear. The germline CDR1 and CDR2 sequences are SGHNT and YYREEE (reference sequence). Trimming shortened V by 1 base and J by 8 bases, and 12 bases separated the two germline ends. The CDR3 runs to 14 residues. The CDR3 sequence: CASSLIPGGEKLFF. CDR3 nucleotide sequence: TGTGCCAGCAGCTTGATCCCGGGAGGGGAAAAACTGTTTTTT.

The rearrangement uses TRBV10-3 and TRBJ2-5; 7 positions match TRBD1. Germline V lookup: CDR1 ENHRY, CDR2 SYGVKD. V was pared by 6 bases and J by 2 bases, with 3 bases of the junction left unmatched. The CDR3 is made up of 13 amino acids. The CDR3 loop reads CAISQGQQETQYF. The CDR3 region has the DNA TGTGCCATCAGCCAGGGACAGCAAGAGACCCAGTACTTC.

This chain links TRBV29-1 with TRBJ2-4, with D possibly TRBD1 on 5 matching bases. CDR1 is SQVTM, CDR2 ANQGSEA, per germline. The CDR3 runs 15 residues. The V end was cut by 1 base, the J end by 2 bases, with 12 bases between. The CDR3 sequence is CSVEARVQSKNIQYF. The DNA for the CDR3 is TGCAGCGTTGAAGCCAGGGTACAATCCAAAAACATTCAGTACTTC.

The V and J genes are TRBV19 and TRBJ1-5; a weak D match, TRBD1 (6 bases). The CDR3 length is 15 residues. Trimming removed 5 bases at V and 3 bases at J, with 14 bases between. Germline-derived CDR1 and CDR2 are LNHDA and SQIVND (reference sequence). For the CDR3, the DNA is TGTGCCAGTAGTGCCACAGGGTTAGACAATCAGCCCCAGCATTTT. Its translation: CASSATGLDNQPQHF.

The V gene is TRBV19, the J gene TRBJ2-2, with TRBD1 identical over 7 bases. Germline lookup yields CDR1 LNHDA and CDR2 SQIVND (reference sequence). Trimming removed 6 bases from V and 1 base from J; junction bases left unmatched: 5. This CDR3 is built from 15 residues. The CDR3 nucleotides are TGTGCCAGTAGATATGACAGGGTGAACACCGGGGAGCTGTTTTTT. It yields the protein CASRYDRVNTGELFF. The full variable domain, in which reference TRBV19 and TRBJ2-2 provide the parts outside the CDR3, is DGGITQSPKYLFRKEGQNVTLSCEQNLNHDAMYWYRQDPGQGLRLIYYSQIVNDFQKGDIAEGYSVSREKKESFPLTVTSAQKNPTAFYLCASRYDRVNTGELFFGEGSRLTVL.

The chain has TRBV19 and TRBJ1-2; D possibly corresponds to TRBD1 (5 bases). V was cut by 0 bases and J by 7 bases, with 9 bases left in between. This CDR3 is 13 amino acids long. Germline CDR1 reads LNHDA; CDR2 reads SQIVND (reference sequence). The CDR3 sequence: CASSIDRTGGYTF. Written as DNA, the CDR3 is TGTGCCAGTAGTATAGATCGCACAGGTGGCTACACCTTC.

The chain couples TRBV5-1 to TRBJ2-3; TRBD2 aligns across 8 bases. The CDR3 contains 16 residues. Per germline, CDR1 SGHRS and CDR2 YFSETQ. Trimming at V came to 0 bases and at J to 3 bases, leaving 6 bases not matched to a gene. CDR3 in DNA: TGCGCCAGCAGCTTGGCTGGTAGCGGGATAACAGATACGCAGTATTTT. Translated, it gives CASSLAGSGITDTQYF.

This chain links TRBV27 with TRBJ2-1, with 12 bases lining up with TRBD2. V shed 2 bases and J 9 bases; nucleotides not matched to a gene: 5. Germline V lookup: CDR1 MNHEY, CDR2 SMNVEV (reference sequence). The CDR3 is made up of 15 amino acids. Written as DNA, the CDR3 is TGTGCCAGCAGTTTACTCCCGGGACTAGCGGGTGAGCAGTTCTTC. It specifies CASSLLPGLAGEQFF.

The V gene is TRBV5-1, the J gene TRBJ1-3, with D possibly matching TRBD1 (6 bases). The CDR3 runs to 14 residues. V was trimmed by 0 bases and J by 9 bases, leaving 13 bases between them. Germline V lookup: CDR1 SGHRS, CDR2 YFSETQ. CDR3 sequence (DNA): TGCGCCAGCAGCTTGGACAGCAGGGGTAGCACCATATATTTT. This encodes CASSLDSRGSTIYF.

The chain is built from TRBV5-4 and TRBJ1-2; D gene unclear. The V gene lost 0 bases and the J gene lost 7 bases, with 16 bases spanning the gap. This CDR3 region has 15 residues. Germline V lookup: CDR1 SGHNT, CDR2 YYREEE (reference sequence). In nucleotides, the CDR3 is TGTGCCAGCAGCTTGGGAGTGGACTTCACTGTTGGCTACACCTTC. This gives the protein CASSLGVDFTVGYTF. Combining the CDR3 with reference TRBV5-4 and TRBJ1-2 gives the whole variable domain ETGVTQSPTHLIKTRGQQVTLRCSSQSGHNTVSWYQQALGQGPQFIFQYYREEENGRGNFPPRFSGLQFPNYSSELNVNALELDDSALYLCASSLGVDFTVGYTFGSGTRLTVV.

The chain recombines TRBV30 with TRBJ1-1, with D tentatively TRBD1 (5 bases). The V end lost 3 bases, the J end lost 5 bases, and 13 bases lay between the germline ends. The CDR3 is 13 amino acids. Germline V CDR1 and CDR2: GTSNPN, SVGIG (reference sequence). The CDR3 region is CAWRPHSGTEAFF. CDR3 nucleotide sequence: TGTGCCTGGAGGCCACACTCAGGGACTGAAGCTTTCTTT.

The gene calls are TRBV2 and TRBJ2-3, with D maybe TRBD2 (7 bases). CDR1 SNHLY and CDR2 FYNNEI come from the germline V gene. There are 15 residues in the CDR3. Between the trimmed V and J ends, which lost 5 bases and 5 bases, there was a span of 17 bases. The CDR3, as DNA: TGTGCCAGCAGTTTCCTAGCGGAAGGGGGAGATACGCAGTATTTT. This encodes CASSFLAEGGDTQYF.

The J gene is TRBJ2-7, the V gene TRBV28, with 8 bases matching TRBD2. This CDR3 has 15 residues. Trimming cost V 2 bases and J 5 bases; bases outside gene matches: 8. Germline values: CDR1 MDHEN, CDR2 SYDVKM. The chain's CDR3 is CASSLQTGGAHEQYV. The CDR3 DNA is TGTGCCAGCAGTTTACAGACGGGAGGGGCCCACGAGCAGTACGTC.

The CDR3 bases are TGTGCCTGGATCGGACTAGCGGGAGGAGAGACCCAGTACTTC. This encodes CAWIGLAGGETQYF. V and J are TRBV30 and TRBJ2-5, with TRBD2 matching 14 bases. This CDR3 has 14 amino acids. Germline V gives CDR1 GTSNPN, CDR2 SVGIG (reference sequence). V shed 4 bases and J 4 bases; nucleotides not matched to a gene: 2.

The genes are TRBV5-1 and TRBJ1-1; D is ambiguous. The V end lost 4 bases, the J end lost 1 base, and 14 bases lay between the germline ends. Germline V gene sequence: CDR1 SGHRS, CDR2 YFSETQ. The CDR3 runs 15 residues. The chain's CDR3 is CASSGNSGENTEAFF. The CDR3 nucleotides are TGCGCCAGCAGCGGGAACTCCGGGGAGAACACTGAAGCTTTCTTT.

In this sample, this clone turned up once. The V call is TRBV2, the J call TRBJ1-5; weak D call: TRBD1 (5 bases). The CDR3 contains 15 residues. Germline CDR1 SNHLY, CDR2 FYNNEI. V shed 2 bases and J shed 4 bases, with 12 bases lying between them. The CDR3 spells CASSEMEGQNQPQHF. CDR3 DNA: TGTGCCAGCAGTGAAATGGAGGGGCAGAATCAGCCCCAGCATTTT.

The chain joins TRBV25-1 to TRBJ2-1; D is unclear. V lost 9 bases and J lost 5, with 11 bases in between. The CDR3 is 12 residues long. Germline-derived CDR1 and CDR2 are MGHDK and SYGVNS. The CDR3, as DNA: TGTGCCAGTTCACCGAGAAACAATGAGCAGTTCTTC. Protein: CASSPRNNEQFF.

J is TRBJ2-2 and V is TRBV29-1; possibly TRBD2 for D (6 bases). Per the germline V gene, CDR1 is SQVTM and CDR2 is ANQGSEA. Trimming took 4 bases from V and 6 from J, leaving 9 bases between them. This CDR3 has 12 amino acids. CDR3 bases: TGCAGCGTTGCTGGAGGGGCCGGGGAGCTGTTTTTT. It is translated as CSVAGGAGELFF.

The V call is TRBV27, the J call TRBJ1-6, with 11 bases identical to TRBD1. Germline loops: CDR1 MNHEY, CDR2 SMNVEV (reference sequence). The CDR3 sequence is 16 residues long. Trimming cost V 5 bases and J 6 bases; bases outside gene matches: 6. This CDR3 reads CASSDRDRGFNSPLHF. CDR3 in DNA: TGTGCCAGCAGTGATAGGGACAGGGGGTTTAATTCACCCCTCCACTTT.

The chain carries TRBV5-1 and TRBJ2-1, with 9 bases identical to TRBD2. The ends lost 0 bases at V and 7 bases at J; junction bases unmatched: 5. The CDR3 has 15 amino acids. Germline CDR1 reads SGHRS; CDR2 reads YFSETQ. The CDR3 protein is CASSLVASGVNEQFF. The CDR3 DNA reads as TGCGCCAGCAGCTTGGTAGCTAGCGGGGTAAATGAGCAGTTCTTC.